The 18 T cell receptor beta chains presented below share a single source sample, sequenced in a study of blood T cell repertoires in COVID-19. Sequenced by immunoSEQ multiplex PCR; TCRdb stores in-frame clones only, minus some. Of 200,000 to 300,000 clones listed, 75% to 85% are singletons. The sample comprised peripheral blood. Source of these receptors: a woman older than 75 with COVID-19, enrolled during active disease.

This clone was detected once. J is TRBJ1-4 and V is TRBV7-9, with 8 nucleotides matching TRBD1. V trimming: 5 bases; J trimming: 4 bases; junction bases outside the gene matches: 9. The CDR3 consists of 16 residues. Germline-derived CDR1 and CDR2 are SEHNR and FQNEAQ (reference sequence). This CDR3 reads CASSLTPTGVNEKLFF. The CDR3 DNA follows: TGTGCCAGCAGCCTGACGCCGACAGGGGTTAATGAAAAACTGTTTTTT.

CDR3 nucleotide sequence: TGTGCCAGCAGTTTTATCCGACAGGGTGTGGGCACAGATACGCAGTATTTT. It codes for CASSFIRQGVGTDTQYF. This sequence joins TRBV27 and TRBJ2-3; TRBD1 aligns across 7 bases. V dropped 3 bases and J dropped 1; count of bases not matched to a gene: 10. Germline lookup yields CDR1 MNHEY and CDR2 SMNVEV (reference sequence). The length of the CDR3 is 17 residues.

The chain uses TRBV6-5 and TRBJ1-6, with D tentatively TRBD1 (6 bases). The V end was cut by 2 bases, the J end by 7 bases, with 12 bases between. The CDR3 extends over 15 amino acids. The V gene's germline CDR1 is MNHEY and CDR2 SVGAGI. The CDR3 DNA reads as TGTGCCAGCAGTTACCAGACAGGCGGCAATTCACCCCTCCACTTT. As protein: CASSYQTGGNSPLHF.

The J gene is TRBJ1-6, the V gene TRBV19, with D uncertain. Looked up from germline, CDR1 is LNHDA and CDR2 is SQIVND (reference sequence). Trimming cost V 7 bases and J 10 bases, with 14 bases left between them. The CDR3 length is 13 residues. In DNA form, the CDR3 reads TGTGCCAGTACTCGGGGAGTTGAATCACCCCTCCACTTT. This translates into CASTRGVESPLHF.

In its sample, this clone was seen once. This sample also contains other DNA sequences that code for the same CDR3. V gene TRBV12-3 or TRBV12-4 combines with J gene TRBJ1-5, with D possibly matching TRBD1 (5 bases). The CDR3 runs to 13 residues. V shed 5 bases and J shed 5 bases, with 10 bases lying between them. CDR3 loop: CASSPRADQPQHF. The CDR3 nucleotides are TGTGCCAGCAGTCCCAGGGCGGATCAGCCCCAGCATTTT.

V gene TRBV5-1 combines with J gene TRBJ1-1; D gene ambiguous. With 8 bases removed from V and 1 base from J, the gap between germline ends came to 12 bases. The length of the CDR3 is 13 residues. In germline, CDR1 is SGHRS, CDR2 YFSETQ. The CDR3 reads CASSEVSNTEAFF. DNA for the CDR3: TGCGCCAGTTCAGAGGTCTCGAACACTGAAGCTTTCTTT. Based on the CDR3 plus reference TRBV5-1 and TRBJ1-1, the full variable domain is KAGVTQTPRYLIKTRGQQVTLSCSPISGHRSVSWYQQTPGQGLQFLFEYFSETQRNKGNFPGRFSGRQFSNSRSEMNVSTLELGDSALYLCASSEVSNTEAFFGQGTRLTVV.

This clone was seen just once. The genes are TRBV28 and TRBJ1-6; D is unclear. The ends were cut back, 6 bases at V and 5 bases at J, with 8 bases in the middle. The germline gives CDR1 MDHEN, CDR2 SYDVKM. CDR3 length: 13 amino acids. In nucleotides, the CDR3 is TGTGCCAGCAGCCCAGGTCATAATTCACCCCTCCACTTT. Amino acids: CASSPGHNSPLHF.

The V and J genes are TRBV18 and TRBJ1-1, with TRBD1 matching 7 bases. The CDR3 is 12 amino acids. J was trimmed by 4 bases and V by 9 bases; bases with no gene match: 5. Per the germline V gene, CDR1 is KGHSH and CDR2 is LQKENI. The CDR3 is CASGQAATEAFF. The CDR3 DNA is TGTGCCAGTGGACAGGCTGCCACTGAAGCTTTCTTT.

This clone came up once. The chain uses TRBV19 and TRBJ1-5, with D possibly TRBD1 on 6 matching bases. The V gene's germline CDR1 is LNHDA and CDR2 SQIVND (reference sequence). Between the trimmed V and J ends, which lost 8 bases and 5 bases, there was a span of 13 bases. The length of the CDR3 is 13 residues. The CDR3 region has the DNA TGTGCCAGTGGTAACAGGGAACATCAGCCCCAGCATTTT. This encodes CASGNREHQPQHF. Combining the CDR3 with reference TRBV19 and TRBJ1-5 gives the whole variable domain DGGITQSPKYLFRKEGQNVTLSCEQNLNHDAMYWYRQDPGQGLRLIYYSQIVNDFQKGDIAEGYSVSREKKESFPLTVTSAQKNPTAFYLCASGNREHQPQHFGDGTRLSIL.

This clone was recorded a few times. The V and J genes are TRBV6-5 and TRBJ2-7; TRBD1 matches 10 bases. Germline V gene lookup returns CDR1 MNHEY and CDR2 SVGAGI. CDR3 length: 15 amino acids. V lost 0 bases to trimming and J lost 6 bases; unmatched junction nucleotides: 5. This chain's CDR3 is CASSYSGTGEGEQYF. The CDR3, as DNA: TGTGCCAGCAGTTACTCCGGGACAGGGGAGGGCGAGCAGTACTTC.

The J gene is TRBJ2-7, the V gene TRBV5-4; possibly TRBD1 for D (6 bases). Germline V gives CDR1 SGHNT, CDR2 YYREEE (reference sequence). The CDR3 totals 18 residues. V was shortened by 0 bases and J by 1 base, with 20 bases between the two germline ends. CDR3 region: CASSLAKWGTHTSYEQYF. DNA of the CDR3: TGTGCCAGCAGCTTGGCCAAATGGGGGACACACACTTCCTACGAGCAGTACTTC. The full variable domain, completed using reference TRBV5-4 and TRBJ2-7, is ETGVTQSPTHLIKTRGQQVTLRCSSQSGHNTVSWYQQALGQGPQFIFQYYREEENGRGNFPPRFSGLQFPNYSSELNVNALELDDSALYLCASSLAKWGTHTSYEQYFGPGTRLTVT.

The chain combines TRBV7-9 with TRBJ2-1; TRBD2 is a possible D gene (6 bases). Germline V gives CDR1 SEHNR, CDR2 FQNEAQ (reference sequence). With 2 bases removed from V and 2 bases from J, the gap between germline ends came to 13 bases. This CDR3 has 16 amino acids. Here the CDR3 DNA reads TGTGCCAGCAGCTTAACCGGGACTCAGACCTACAATGAGCAGTTCTTC. This encodes CASSLTGTQTYNEQFF.

V gene TRBV5-1 combines with J gene TRBJ2-5; D gene uncertain. Trimming shortened V by 5 bases and J by 1 base, and 12 bases separated the two germline ends. This CDR3 has 14 residues. Germline CDR1 and CDR2: SGHRS and YFSETQ. DNA for the CDR3: TGCGCCAGCAGTGCGCGGTCCTCCCAAGAGACCCAGTACTTC. This gives the protein CASSARSSQETQYF.

The chain is built from TRBV24-1 and TRBJ2-7; possibly TRBD2 for D (6 bases). There are 13 residues in the CDR3. Germline V gene lookup returns CDR1 KGHDR and CDR2 SFDVKD. V was shortened by 5 bases and J by 2 bases, with 9 bases between the two germline ends. CDR3 nucleotides: TGTGCCACCAGTGTCCCGGGGGCCTACGAGCAGTACTTC. Translation: CATSVPGAYEQYF.

This chain connects TRBV28 to TRBJ1-2, with TRBD1 matching 8 bases. With V trimmed by 6 bases and J by 7 bases, 7 bases remained unmatched. Germline loops: CDR1 MDHEN, CDR2 SYDVKM. The CDR3 consists of 13 residues. CDR3 coding DNA: TGTGCCAGCAGCCTGGACAGGGTTGGTGGCTACACCTTC. This translates into CASSLDRVGGYTF.

The chain uses TRBV30 and TRBJ2-1; possible D gene TRBD2, 7 bases. Germline CDR1 GTSNPN, CDR2 SVGIG (reference sequence). V lost 8 bases, J lost 10 bases, and 18 bases lay in between. CDR3 length equals 12 residues. The DNA of the CDR3 is TGTGCCCGGGGGGCAGGGCTTGAAGAGCAGTTCTTC. This encodes CARGAGLEEQFF.

CDR3 DNA: TGTGCCAGCAGTTGGACTAGCACCTACAATGAGCAGTTCTTC. Translated, it gives CASSWTSTYNEQFF. The genes are TRBV27 and TRBJ2-1; 8 nucleotides align to TRBD2. The CDR3 covers 14 residues. Germline V gives CDR1 MNHEY, CDR2 SMNVEV (reference sequence). The V segment lost 4 bases and the J segment 2 bases; nucleotides outside the gene matches: 1.

This clone was detected only once. The chain carries TRBV5-5 and TRBJ2-6; D not certain. The length of the CDR3 is 16 residues. Germline loops: CDR1 SGHKS, CDR2 YYEKEE (reference sequence). V was shortened by 3 bases and J by 1 base, with 11 bases between the two germline ends. Here the CDR3 DNA reads TGTGCCAGCAGCTCAAGAACAGTGTCTGGGGCCAACGTCCTGACTTTC. As protein: CASSSRTVSGANVLTF.